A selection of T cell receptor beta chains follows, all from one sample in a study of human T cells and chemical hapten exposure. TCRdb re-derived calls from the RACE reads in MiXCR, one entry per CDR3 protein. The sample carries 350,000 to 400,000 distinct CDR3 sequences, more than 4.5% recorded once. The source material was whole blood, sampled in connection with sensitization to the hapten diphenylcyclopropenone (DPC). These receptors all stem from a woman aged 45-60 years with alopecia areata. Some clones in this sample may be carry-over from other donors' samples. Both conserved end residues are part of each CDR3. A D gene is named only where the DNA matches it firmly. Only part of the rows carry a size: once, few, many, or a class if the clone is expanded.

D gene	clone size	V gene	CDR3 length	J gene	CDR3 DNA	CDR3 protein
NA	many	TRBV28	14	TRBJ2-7	TGTGCCAGCAGTGCAGGTGGACGAGACCACGAGCAGTACTTC	CASSAGGRDHEQYF
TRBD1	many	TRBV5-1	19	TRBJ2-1	TGCGCCAGCAGCTTGGGGGACAGGGAATTCCGTCGGTCCTACAATGAGCAGTTCTTC	CASSLGDREFRRSYNEQFF
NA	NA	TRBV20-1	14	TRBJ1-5	TGCAGTGCTAGAGAGTCGGAAATGGGTCAGCCCCAGCATTTT	CSARESEMGQPQHF
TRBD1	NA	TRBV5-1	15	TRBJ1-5	TGCGCCAGCAGCTTGGGGGACAGCGGCAATCAGCCCCAGCATTTT	CASSLGDSGNQPQHF
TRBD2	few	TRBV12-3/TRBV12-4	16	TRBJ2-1	TGTGCCAGCAGTTTATCAGCGGGGGGGCCGTACAATGAGCAGTTCTTC	CASSLSAGGPYNEQFF
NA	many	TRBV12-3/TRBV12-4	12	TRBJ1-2	TGTGCCAGCAAACGGGAATTCTATGGCTACACCTTC	CASKREFYGYTF
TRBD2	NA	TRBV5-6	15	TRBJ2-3	TGTGCCAGCAGCCTCACTAGCGGGAGGATGGATACGCAGTATTTT	CASSLTSGRMDTQYF
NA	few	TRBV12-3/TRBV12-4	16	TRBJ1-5	TGTGCCAGCAGTACTTCCGGGACATCAAGGATTCAGCCCCAGCATTTT	CASSTSGTSRIQPQHF
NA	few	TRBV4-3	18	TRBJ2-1	TGCGCCAGCAGCCGGGACGGGCCGGGACAAACCTACTACAATGAGCAGTTCTTC	CASSRDGPGQTYYNEQFF
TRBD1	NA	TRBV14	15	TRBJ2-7	TGTGCCAGCAGCCGAACGGGACAGCCCGTCTACGAGCAGTACTTC	CASSRTGQPVYEQYF
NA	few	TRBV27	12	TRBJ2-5	TGTGCCAGCAGTGGGGACTTCGAGACCCAGTACTTC	CASSGDFETQYF
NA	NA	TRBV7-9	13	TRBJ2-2	TGTGCCAGCAGCTCGGGAGCGACCGGGGAGCTGTTTTTT	CASSSGATGELFF
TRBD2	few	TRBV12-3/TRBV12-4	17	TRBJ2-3	TGTGCCAGCAGTTTCCACGAGCGGGGGGTTTACACAGATACGCAGTATTTT	CASSFHERGVYTDTQYF
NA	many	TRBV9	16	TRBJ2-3	TGTGCCAGCAGCGGCAGGTTGACTGGGGGTCCAGATACGCAGTATTTT	CASSGRLTGGPDTQYF
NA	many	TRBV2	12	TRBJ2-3	TGTGCCAGCCGGGCAGAGACAGATACGCAGTATTTT	CASRAETDTQYF
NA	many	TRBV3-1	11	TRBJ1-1	TGTGCCAGCAGCTTAAGGGGTGAAGCTTTCTTT	CASSLRGEAFF
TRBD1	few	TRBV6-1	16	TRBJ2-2	TGTGCCAGCAGTGAATATACAGGGGGGAACACCGGGGAGCTGTTTTTT	CASSEYTGGNTGELFF
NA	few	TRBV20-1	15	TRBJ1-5	TGCAGTGCTAGAGATGTAAAGGGGGGGGATCAGCCCCAGCATTTT	CSARDVKGGDQPQHF
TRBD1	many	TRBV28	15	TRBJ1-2	TGTGCCAGCAGTTTAGCAGGGGGCGCTAACTATGGCTACACCTTC	CASSLAGGANYGYTF
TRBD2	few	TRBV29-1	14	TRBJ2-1	TGCAGCGTTCCTAACGGGAGGGCGAGCAATGAGCAGTTCTTC	CSVPNGRASNEQFF
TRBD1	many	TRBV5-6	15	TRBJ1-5	TGTGCCAGCAGCTTTGGGACAGGGCTAAATCAGCCCCAGCATTTT	CASSFGTGLNQPQHF
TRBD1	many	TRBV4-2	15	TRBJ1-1	TGTGCCAGCAGGTACGGGACAGGGTTGAACACTGAAGCTTTCTTT	CASRYGTGLNTEAFF
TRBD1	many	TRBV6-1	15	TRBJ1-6	TGTGCCAGCAGCGGACAGGGATCCTATAATTCACCCCTCCACTTT	CASSGQGSYNSPLHF
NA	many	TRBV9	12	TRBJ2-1	TGTGCCAGCAGCGTTGACAGCGTTGAGCAGTTCTTC	CASSVDSVEQFF
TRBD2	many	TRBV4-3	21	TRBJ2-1	TGCGCCAGCAGCCAAGATTCAGGGACTAGCGGGAGGGGCAGCTCCTACAATGAGCAGTTCTTC	CASSQDSGTSGRGSSYNEQFF
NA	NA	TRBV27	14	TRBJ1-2	TGTGCCAGCAGGGGGACTCCGGCCGGGTATGGCTACACCTTC	CASRGTPAGYGYTF
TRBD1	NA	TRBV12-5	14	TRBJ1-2	TGTGCTAGTGGCCCCCCACAGGGGGCTTATGGCTACACCTTC	CASGPPQGAYGYTF
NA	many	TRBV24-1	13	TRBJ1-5	TGTGCCACCAGTGATTTCGGGGGAAAGCCCCAGCATTTT	CATSDFGGKPQHF
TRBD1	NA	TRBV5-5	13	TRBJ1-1	TGTGCCAGCGACAAAAACAGGGGGGCTGAAGCTTTCTTT	CASDKNRGAEAFF
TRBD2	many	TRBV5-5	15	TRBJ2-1	TGTGCCAGCAGCTTGTCTTGGCGGGAGGTCAATGAGCAGTTCTTC	CASSLSWREVNEQFF
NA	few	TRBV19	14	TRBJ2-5	TGTGCCAGTAGTATAATGAACAGACAAGAGACCCAGTACTTC	CASSIMNRQETQYF
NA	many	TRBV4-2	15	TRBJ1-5	TGTGCCAGCAGCCAAGTGTTGGGTAGCAATCAGCCCCAGCATTTT	CASSQVLGSNQPQHF
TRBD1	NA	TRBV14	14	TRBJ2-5	TGTGCCAGCAGCCACTGGACAGGGCGAGAGACCCAGTACTTC	CASSHWTGRETQYF
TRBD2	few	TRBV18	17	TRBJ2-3	TGTGCCAGCTCACCACTCCCGGGGGGGGCTAGCACAGATACGCAGTATTTT	CASSPLPGGASTDTQYF
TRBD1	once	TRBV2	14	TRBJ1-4	TGTGCCAGCAGTGGGGACAGGGGGGATGAAAAACTGTTTTTT	CASSGDRGDEKLFF
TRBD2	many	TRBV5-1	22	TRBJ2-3	TGCGCCAGCAGCCGTCCTGCCGGACAGGGCTCCACTAGCGGGAACCCGGCAGATACGCAGTATTTT	CASSRPAGQGSTSGNPADTQYF
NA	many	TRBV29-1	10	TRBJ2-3	TGCAGCGTTGAGGGTGATACGCAGTATTTT	CSVEGDTQYF
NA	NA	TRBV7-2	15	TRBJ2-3	TGTGCCAGCAGCTTAGACCGGGGGACTTCAGATACGCAGTATTTT	CASSLDRGTSDTQYF
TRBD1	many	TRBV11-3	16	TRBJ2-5	TGTGCCAGCAGCCCTTCTCGACAGGGACCACAAGAGACCCAGTACTTC	CASSPSRQGPQETQYF
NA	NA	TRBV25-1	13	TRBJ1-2	TGTGCCAGCAGTGAAATAAATCGGGCTGGCTACACCTTC	CASSEINRAGYTF
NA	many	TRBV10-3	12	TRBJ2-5	TGTGCCATCAGTGAGAGTATCGAGACCCAGTACTTC	CAISESIETQYF
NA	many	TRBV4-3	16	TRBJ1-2	TGCGCCAGCAGCCAAGTACCGAGAAGCTTTTACTATGGCTACACCTTC	CASSQVPRSFYYGYTF
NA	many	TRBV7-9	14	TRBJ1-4	TGTGCCAGCCCCGCTGGGCCTTCTAATGAAAAACTGTTTTTT	CASPAGPSNEKLFF
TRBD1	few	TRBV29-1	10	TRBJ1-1	TGCAGCGTCGGGACAGGGGTGGCTTTCTTT	CSVGTGVAFF
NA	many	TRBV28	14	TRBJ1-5	TGTGCCAGCACCGCGGGTCATAGCAATCAGCCCCAGCATTTT	CASTAGHSNQPQHF
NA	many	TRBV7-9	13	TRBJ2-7	TGTGCCAGCAGCGAACAGGCCACCTACGAGCAGTACTTC	CASSEQATYEQYF
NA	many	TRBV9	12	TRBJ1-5	TGTGCCAGCAGCGTAGTTAATCAGCCCCAGCATTTT	CASSVVNQPQHF
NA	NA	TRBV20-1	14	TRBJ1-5	TGCAGTGCTAGAGATTGGGATAGCAATCAGCCCCAGCATTTT	CSARDWDSNQPQHF
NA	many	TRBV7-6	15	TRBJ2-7	TGTGCCAGCAGCGAACTCGGGGGCGCGGGCCACGAGCAGTACTTC	CASSELGGAGHEQYF
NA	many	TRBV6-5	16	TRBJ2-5	TGTGCCAGCAGTCTGGGTGGGGTGAGTACCCGAGAGACCCAGTACTTC	CASSLGGVSTRETQYF